These 23 T cell receptor beta chains came from one sample sequenced in a study of blood T cell repertoires in COVID-19. The protocol was immunoSEQ multiplex PCR, while the TCRdb copy is restricted to in-frame clones and leaves out a portion. The data contain roughly 50,000 clones, 65% to 80% of them singletons. Sequenced: peripheral blood. These receptors all stem from a human donor with active or convalescent COVID-19. The donor label of this sample is uncertain.

The genes are TRBV11-1 and TRBJ1-1; a possible D gene is TRBD1 (5 bases). V lost 8 bases and J lost 7, with 20 bases in between. From germline, CDR1 is SGHAT and CDR2 FQDESV (reference sequence). The CDR3 is made up of 14 amino acids. CDR3: CASCQTATCLEAFF. In nucleotides, the CDR3 is TGTGCCAGCTGCCAGACAGCTACTTGTCTTGAAGCTTTCTTT.

The V gene is TRBV30, the J gene TRBJ1-1, with 9 bases identical to TRBD1. This CDR3 comprises 14 residues. J lost 8 bases, V lost 3 bases, and 10 bases had no gene match. Germline CDR1 is GTSNPN and CDR2 is SVGIG (reference sequence). The CDR3 DNA reads TGTGCCTGGAGCCCGGGACAGGGAACTCGAGAAGCTTTCTTT. Protein: CAWSPGQGTREAFF.

This chain uses TRBV27 with TRBJ1-2, with 7 bases identical to TRBD1. V lost 5 bases to trimming and J lost 7 bases; unmatched junction nucleotides: 13. CDR3 length: 15 amino acids. Germline V gives CDR1 MNHEY, CDR2 SMNVEV (reference sequence). Here the CDR3 reads CASSGGTAGSFGYTF. The CDR3 bases are TGTGCCAGCAGTGGTGGGACAGCGGGTAGTTTTGGCTACACCTTC.

The gene calls are TRBV30 and TRBJ1-2; 7 bases align to TRBD1. Germline lookup yields CDR1 GTSNPN and CDR2 SVGIG (reference sequence). V lost 2 bases to trimming and J lost 3 bases; unmatched junction nucleotides: 3. CDR3 length: 13 amino acids. CDR3 region: CAWSQDRDYGYTF. For the CDR3, the DNA is TGTGCCTGGAGTCAAGACAGGGACTATGGCTACACCTTC.

The chain couples TRBV29-1 to TRBJ1-4; TRBD1 might be the D (5 bases). V was shortened by 6 bases and J by 5 bases, with 16 bases between the two germline ends. The V gene's germline CDR1 is SQVTM and CDR2 ANQGSEA. The CDR3 contains 14 residues. The CDR3 region has the DNA TGCAGCGTGCGGGGAGGGGTTCGGAATGAAAAACTGTTTTTT. Translated: CSVRGGVRNEKLFF.

The V and J genes are TRBV9 and TRBJ2-2; D ambiguous. The CDR3 sequence is 13 residues long. The V gene's germline CDR1 is SGDLS and CDR2 YYNGEE. V lost 4 bases to trimming and J lost 6 bases, with 10 bases between them. In DNA form, the CDR3 reads TGTGCCAGCAGCCAGGTCCGATCCGGGGAGCTGTTTTTT. Its translation: CASSQVRSGELFF.

The CDR3 reads CASSPDRAKLFF. The CDR3 DNA is TGTGCCAGCAGCCCCGACAGGGCTAAACTGTTTTTT. The chain uses TRBV12-3 or TRBV12-4 and TRBJ1-4; 7 nucleotides agree with TRBD1. V lost 6 bases and J lost 11; bases outside the gene matches: 6. The CDR3 consists of 12 residues.

V gene TRBV7-3 combines with J gene TRBJ2-2; 7 nucleotides match TRBD2. Trimming cost V 2 bases and J 4 bases; bases outside gene matches: 13. Germline V gene sequence: CDR1 SGHTA, CDR2 FQGTGA. The CDR3 consists of 18 residues. CDR3 DNA sequence: TGTGCCAGCAGCTTAGTAGCAGCGGGACGCGATGGCACCGGGGAGCTGTTTTTT. Its translation: CASSLVAAGRDGTGELFF.

CDR3 amino acids: CASSDGQGEPKETQYF. CDR3 bases: TGTGCCAGCAGCGACGGACAGGGGGAACCAAAAGAGACCCAGTACTTC. The gene calls are TRBV9 and TRBJ2-5; TRBD1 agrees at 10 bases. There are 16 residues in the CDR3. Germline V gene lookup returns CDR1 SGDLS and CDR2 YYNGEE. Germline trimming cut 3 bases from V and 3 bases from J; bases unmatched to any gene: 8.

The chain employs TRBV5-1 and TRBJ1-4; 12 bases agree with TRBD1. The CDR3 totals 17 residues. CDR1 is SGHRS, CDR2 YFSETQ, per germline. Germline trimming cut 4 bases from V and 8 bases from J; bases unmatched to any gene: 12. DNA of the CDR3: TGCGCCAGCAGCCCAGGGACAGGGGGCAGGGCGGACGAAAAACTGTTTTTT. Its translation is CASSPGTGGRADEKLFF. The full variable domain, its missing parts supplied by reference TRBV5-1 and TRBJ1-4, is KAGVTQTPRYLIKTRGQQVTLSCSPISGHRSVSWYQQTPGQGLQFLFEYFSETQRNKGNFPGRFSGRQFSNSRSEMNVSTLELGDSALYLCASSPGTGGRADEKLFFGSGTQLSVL.

This clone was seen only once. This sequence joins TRBV4-1 and TRBJ1-5, with TRBD1 identical over 9 bases. The germline gives CDR1 MGHRA, CDR2 YSYEKL. The CDR3 length is 20 residues. V was pared by 0 bases and J by 1 base, with 13 bases of the junction left unmatched. CDR3 loop: CASSQEKRLRQGGSNQPQHF. In DNA, the CDR3 is TGCGCCAGCAGCCAAGAGAAGAGGTTGAGACAGGGGGGGAGCAATCAGCCCCAGCATTTT.

The gene calls are TRBV9 and TRBJ1-1; 9 bases map to TRBD1. CDR1 is SGDLS, CDR2 YYNGEE, per germline. J lost 3 bases, V lost 0 bases, and 9 bases had no gene match. This CDR3 has 17 residues. CDR3 sequence: CASSVAGLQGADTEAFF. The DNA of the CDR3 is TGTGCCAGCAGCGTAGCTGGGTTACAGGGGGCGGACACTGAAGCTTTCTTT.

This clone occurred a few times. V is TRBV6-1 and J is TRBJ1-2, with unresolved D. The length of the CDR3 is 14 residues. Germline V gene sequence: CDR1 MNHNS, CDR2 SASEGT. The V end was cut by 0 bases, the J end by 9 bases, with 14 bases between. The CDR3 nucleotides read TGTGCCAGCAGTGAAGCGTTGCGGTCACAACGCTACACCTTC. This codes for CASSEALRSQRYTF.

This clone was observed once. The genes are TRBV9 and TRBJ2-2; the D gene is possibly TRBD2 (5 bases). Germline CDR1 is SGDLS and CDR2 is YYNGEE. V was pared by 7 bases and J by 7 bases, with 17 bases between. CDR3 length: 14 residues. This chain's CDR3 is CASGRTFTGGELFF. CDR3 DNA sequence: TGTGCCAGCGGAAGGACTTTTACCGGCGGGGAGCTGTTTTTT.

This clone was found once. This chain joins TRBV27 and TRBJ1-4, with D tentatively TRBD1 (6 bases). Germline CDR1 MNHEY, CDR2 SMNVEV (reference sequence). The CDR3 extends over 13 amino acids. Deletions cut 4 bases from V and 8 bases from J, with 11 bases between. Here the CDR3 reads CASSYREGEKLFF. The CDR3 DNA follows: TGTGCCAGCAGTTACAGGGAAGGCGAAAAACTGTTTTTT.

The chain uses TRBV14 and TRBJ2-1; D is unclear. V was trimmed by 3 bases and J by 0 bases, leaving 12 bases between them. The CDR3 spans 16 residues. The germline V gene encodes CDR1 SGHDN and CDR2 FVKESK. The CDR3 DNA follows: TGTGCCAGCAGCCATCCTTGGCGGAGCTCCTACAATGAGCAGTTCTTC. It yields the protein CASSHPWRSSYNEQFF.

In its sample, this clone is medium-sized (0.01 to 0.1%). This chain links TRBV7-3 with TRBJ2-1; TRBD2 is a possible D gene (6 bases). The V end lost 4 bases, the J end lost 7 bases, and 20 bases lay between the germline ends. Germline values: CDR1 SGHTA, CDR2 FQGTGA. CDR3 length: 16 amino acids. CDR3 region: CASSSVITGEGNEQFF. CDR3 bases: TGTGCCAGCAGCTCCGTTATAACGGGAGAAGGGAATGAGCAGTTCTTC. Using reference TRBV7-3 and TRBJ2-1 for the parts outside the CDR3, the full variable domain is GAGVSQTPSNKVTEKGKYVELRCDPISGHTALYWYRQSLGQGPEFLIYFQGTGAADDSGLPNDRFFAVRPEGSVSTLKIQRTERGDSAVYLCASSSVITGEGNEQFFGPGTRLTVL.

Within the sample, this clone is large. This chain joins TRBV29-1 and TRBJ1-3, with a possible D match to TRBD1 (5 bases). The CDR3 runs to 13 residues. Germline CDR1 and CDR2: SQVTM and ANQGSEA. The V gene lost 3 bases and the J gene lost 3 bases, with 9 bases spanning the gap. The DNA for the CDR3 is TGCAGCGTTGAGGGGGGGAATGGAAACACCATATATTTT. Amino acid sequence: CSVEGGNGNTIYF.

The chain combines TRBV6-5 with TRBJ1-6; possibly TRBD1 for D (6 bases). CDR3 length equals 13 residues. Deletions cut 11 bases from V and 7 bases from J, with 15 bases between. Germline V gene sequence: CDR1 MNHEY, CDR2 SVGAGI. The CDR3 here is CAGTRGSNSPLHF. CDR3 sequence (DNA): TGTGCCGGAACCAGGGGTTCGAATTCACCCCTCCACTTT.

This clone has only a few counts. The J gene is TRBJ2-5, the V gene TRBV20-1; 13 nucleotides align to TRBD2. V trimming: 3 bases; J trimming: 0 bases; junction bases outside the gene matches: 7. This CDR3 has 17 amino acids. CDR1 is DFQATT, CDR2 SNEGSKA, per germline (reference sequence). The CDR3 nucleotides are TGCAGTGCTAGTGGACTAGCGGGAGAACGGTACCAAGAGACCCAGTACTTC. Protein product: CSASGLAGERYQETQYF.

CDR3 sequence reads: CASSARSAGGPYGYTF. The CDR3, as DNA: TGTGCCAGCAGCGCCCGGAGTGCTGGGGGCCCGTATGGCTACACCTTC. The V and J genes are TRBV9 and TRBJ1-2, with D tentatively TRBD1 (6 bases). Germline-derived CDR1 and CDR2 are SGDLS and YYNGEE. Trimming took off 3 bases at V and 5 bases at J, with 20 bases between the two ends. The CDR3 is 16 amino acids.

This CDR3 is CASSEARGLDEQYF. The CDR3 nucleotides are TGTGCCAGCAGTGAAGCCAGGGGGCTCGACGAGCAGTACTTC. This chain joins TRBV2 and TRBJ2-7; 8 bases are a match to TRBD1. The CDR3 is made up of 14 amino acids. Per germline, CDR1 SNHLY and CDR2 FYNNEI. After removal of 0 bases from V and 5 bases from J, the junction contained 3 bases not matched to a gene.

The J gene is TRBJ2-7, the V gene TRBV7-2; possibly TRBD2 for D (6 bases). Germline V lookup: CDR1 SGHTA, CDR2 FQGNSA. V shed 3 bases and J shed 0 bases, with 6 bases lying between them. This CDR3 has 13 amino acids. The CDR3 nucleotides read TGTGCCAGCAGCTTGACTAGCTCCTACGAGCAGTACTTC. It encodes CASSLTSSYEQYF. Filled out from reference TRBV7-2 and TRBJ2-7, the complete variable domain reads GAGVSQSPSNKVTEKGKDVELRCDPISGHTALYWYRQSLGQGLEFLIYFQGNSAPDKSGLPSDRFSAERTGGSVSTLTIQRTQQEDSAVYLCASSLTSSYEQYFGPGTRLTVT.